The 17 T cell receptor beta chains below come from one sample, sequenced in a study of shared clonotypes between healthy human individuals. Assay: immunoSEQ multiplex PCR; the TCRdb copy retains only in-frame clones and omits some. The sample yields around 2.1 million clones, just over 90% seen once. Naive CD8 cells, CD45RO-negative and positively selected for CCR7, excluded terminally differentiated effector memory CD45RA+ cells. The sequenced material came from naive CD8+ T cells from PBMCs. These receptors originate from a man younger than 30 in good health. Some clones in this sample may be carry-over from other donors' samples.

Here the CDR3 reads CASSEASVGHYEQYF. The CDR3 nucleotides are TGTGCCAGCAGTGAAGCTTCGGTCGGACACTACGAGCAGTACTTC. V and J are TRBV6-1 and TRBJ2-7; possibly TRBD1 for D (5 bases). Germline V lookup: CDR1 MNHNS, CDR2 SASEGT. Trimming left V 0 bases short and J 3 bases short, with 12 bases between. The CDR3 runs to 15 residues.

This chain links TRBV9 with TRBJ2-7, with 7 bases matching TRBD2. The length of the CDR3 is 14 residues. J gave up 4 bases and V 4 bases, and 8 bases lay outside the gene matches. Germline loops: CDR1 SGDLS, CDR2 YYNGEE. The CDR3: CASSPRGSGYEQYF. The DNA of the CDR3 is TGTGCCAGCAGCCCCCGGGGTAGCGGGTACGAGCAGTACTTC. Supplemented by reference TRBV9 and TRBJ2-7, the full variable domain reads DSGVTQTPKHLITATGQRVTLRCSPRSGDLSVYWYQQSLDQGLQFLIQYYNGEERAKGNILERFSAQQFPDLHSELNLSSLELGDSALYFCASSPRGSGYEQYFGPGTRLTVT.

This chain uses TRBV13 with TRBJ2-1, with D perhaps being TRBD1 or TRBD2 (7 bases each). The CDR3 contains 14 residues. With 5 bases removed from V and 8 bases from J, the gap between germline ends came to 16 bases. Germline-derived CDR1 and CDR2 are PRHDT and FYEKMQ (reference sequence). The CDR3, as DNA: TGTGCCAGCAGCCCTGCAGGGGGGGGTGATGAGCAGTTCTTC. Protein: CASSPAGGGDEQFF.

The chain uses TRBV2 and TRBJ1-2, with a weak D call TRBD1 (6 bases). V lost 2 bases to trimming and J lost 0 bases, with 13 bases between them. The CDR3 loop spans 16 amino acids. Germline V lookup: CDR1 SNHLY, CDR2 FYNNEI. CDR3: CASSEYARGANYGYTF. CDR3 sequence (DNA): TGTGCCAGCAGTGAATATGCCAGGGGTGCTAACTATGGCTACACCTTC.

The rearrangement joins TRBV11-2 to TRBJ2-3; no firm D call. The CDR3 totals 14 residues. Germline loops: CDR1 SGHAT, CDR2 FQNNGV. The V gene lost 8 bases and the J gene lost 4 bases, with 16 bases spanning the gap. CDR3 bases: TGTGCCAGCGGCGCGACCCCGGGTTCAGATACGCAGTATTTT. Encoded protein: CASGATPGSDTQYF.

The V gene is TRBV7-2, the J gene TRBJ2-1; D possibly corresponds to TRBD1 (6 bases). The CDR3 is made up of 14 amino acids. V was clipped by 6 bases and J by 15 bases, with 24 bases between them. Germline assignment: CDR1 SGHTA and CDR2 FQGNSA. Here the CDR3 DNA reads TGTGCCAGCAGACACACGGGACAACAACCACCAACGTTCTTC. Encoded protein: CASRHTGQQPPTFF.

The sample holds one count of this clone. The chain couples TRBV27 to TRBJ2-7; 9 nucleotides match TRBD2. V lost 5 bases to trimming and J lost 5 bases; unmatched junction nucleotides: 13. Germline lookup yields CDR1 MNHEY and CDR2 SMNVEV (reference sequence). The CDR3 loop spans 16 amino acids. The CDR3 region is CASSPLPGLAGHEQYF. As DNA, the CDR3 is TGTGCCAGCAGTCCCCTACCGGGACTAGCTGGCCACGAGCAGTACTTC.

Details on this clone: Different DNA sequences within this sample yield the same CDR3. This rearrangement joins TRBV28 to TRBJ1-2; possibly TRBD1 for D (5 bases). Germline CDR1 and CDR2: MDHEN and SYDVKM. The CDR3 totals 12 residues. The ends were cut back, 2 bases at V and 7 bases at J, with 8 bases in the middle. In DNA form, the CDR3 reads TGTGCCAGCAGTTTAGGCGGGGCTGGCTACACCTTC. Amino acid sequence: CASSLGGAGYTF.

This clone appeared once. The chain links TRBV9 to TRBJ2-1; 12 nucleotides match TRBD2. The V and J ends lost 0 bases and 8 bases, in that order; junction bases with no gene match: 6. Looked up from germline, CDR1 is SGDLS and CDR2 is YYNGEE. The CDR3 contains 16 residues. CDR3 sequence: CASSVVTSGGSDEQFF. CDR3 in DNA: TGTGCCAGCAGCGTAGTTACTAGCGGGGGGTCGGATGAGCAGTTCTTC.

The V call is TRBV6-5, the J call TRBJ2-1, with D hard to call. Germline V CDR1 and CDR2: MNHEY, SVGAGI. The CDR3 has 16 residues. V was trimmed by 0 bases and J by 8 bases, leaving 17 bases between them. In nucleotides, the CDR3 is TGTGCCAGCAGTTACTCGGCTATAGTGGGTGAGGATGAGCAGTTCTTC. It codes for CASSYSAIVGEDEQFF.

The V and J genes are TRBV28 and TRBJ2-2; 12 nucleotides match TRBD2. Trimming took 5 bases from V and 1 from J; bases not matched to a gene: 5. The CDR3 loop spans 17 amino acids. The germline CDR1 and CDR2 sequences are MDHEN and SYDVKM. CDR3 amino acids: CASSEPGLAGNTGELFF. The CDR3 bases are TGTGCCAGCAGTGAACCGGGACTAGCGGGGAACACCGGGGAGCTGTTTTTT.

The chain recombines TRBV16 with TRBJ2-7, with D maybe TRBD1 (6 bases). The CDR3 is 16 residues long. V lost 4 bases and J 0 bases, leaving 16 bases between the germline ends. Germline CDR1 KGHSY, CDR2 FQNENV. CDR3 bases: TGTGCCAGCAGCCCCGTACGCCGGGACAACTCCTACGAGCAGTACTTC. Encoded protein: CASSPVRRDNSYEQYF.

The rearrangement uses TRBV28 and TRBJ2-1, with D perhaps matching TRBD2 (5 bases). The CDR3 consists of 16 residues. The germline V and J ends were trimmed by 4 bases and 8 bases, with 21 bases remaining between them. CDR1 is MDHEN, CDR2 SYDVKM, per germline. The CDR3 is CASSYYGIGDDHEQFF. CDR3 nucleotides: TGTGCCAGCAGTTATTACGGGATCGGAGACGACCATGAGCAGTTCTTC.

To note about this clone: Different DNA sequences within this sample yield the same CDR3. The chain couples TRBV29-1 to TRBJ2-7; 10 nucleotides match TRBD1. Germline CDR1 SQVTM, CDR2 ANQGSEA. Germline trimming cut 7 bases from V and 3 bases from J; bases unmatched to any gene: 3. The CDR3 totals 12 residues. As DNA, the CDR3 is TGCAGCGGCCGGGACAGGGGCTACGAGCAGTACTTC. Translating it yields CSGRDRGYEQYF.

J is TRBJ2-2 and V is TRBV5-6; no clear D gene. V lost 2 bases, J lost 6 bases, and 8 bases lay in between. Germline-derived CDR1 and CDR2 are SGHDT and YYEEEE. CDR3 length: 13 residues. This CDR3 reads CASSFANPGELFF. The CDR3 DNA reads as TGTGCCAGCAGCTTTGCGAATCCCGGGGAGCTGTTTTTT.

V usage is TRBV6-5 and J usage is TRBJ2-1, with D unclear. This CDR3 spans 15 amino acids. V dropped 6 bases and J dropped 0 bases, with 12 bases sitting between them. The V gene's germline CDR1 is MNHEY and CDR2 SVGAGI. This chain's CDR3 is CASRRYSSSYNEQFF. In DNA, the CDR3 is TGTGCCAGCAGGCGGTACTCTAGCTCCTACAATGAGCAGTTCTTC.

Here the CDR3 DNA reads TGTGCGATAACCGGGACAGACACCTACGAGCAGTACTTC. Residues: CAITGTDTYEQYF. The chain uses TRBV7-9 and TRBJ2-7; 7 bases fit TRBD1. The CDR3 runs 13 residues. Germline CDR1 and CDR2: SEHNR and FQNEAQ (reference sequence).